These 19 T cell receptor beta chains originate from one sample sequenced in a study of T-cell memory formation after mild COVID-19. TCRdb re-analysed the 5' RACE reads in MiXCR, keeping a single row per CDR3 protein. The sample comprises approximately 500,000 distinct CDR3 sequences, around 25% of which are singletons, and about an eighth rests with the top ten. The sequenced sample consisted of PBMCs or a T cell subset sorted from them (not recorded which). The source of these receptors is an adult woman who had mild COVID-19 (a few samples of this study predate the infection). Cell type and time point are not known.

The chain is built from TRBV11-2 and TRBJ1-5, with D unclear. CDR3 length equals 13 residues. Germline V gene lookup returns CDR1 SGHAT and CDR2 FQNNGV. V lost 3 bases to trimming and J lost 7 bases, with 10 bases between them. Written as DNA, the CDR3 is TGTGCCAGCAGCTTGAGTGGAGGACAGCCCCAGCATTTT. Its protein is CASSLSGGQPQHF.

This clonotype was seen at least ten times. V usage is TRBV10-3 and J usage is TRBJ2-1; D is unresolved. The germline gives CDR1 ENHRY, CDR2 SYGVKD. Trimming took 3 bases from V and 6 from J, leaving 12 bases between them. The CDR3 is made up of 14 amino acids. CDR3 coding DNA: TGTGCCATCAGTGATTCCCATGACGTCAATGAGCAGTTCTTC. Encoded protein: CAISDSHDVNEQFF.

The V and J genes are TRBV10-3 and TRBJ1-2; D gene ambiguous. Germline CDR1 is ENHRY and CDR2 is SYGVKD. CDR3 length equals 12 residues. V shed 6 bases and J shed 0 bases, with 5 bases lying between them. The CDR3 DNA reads TGTGCCATCAGACAGCCTAACTATGGCTACACCTTC. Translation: CAIRQPNYGYTF.

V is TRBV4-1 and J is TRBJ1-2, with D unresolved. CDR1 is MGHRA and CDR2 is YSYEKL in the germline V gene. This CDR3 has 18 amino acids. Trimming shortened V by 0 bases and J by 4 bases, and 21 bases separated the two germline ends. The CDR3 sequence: CASSQDPSGAAGGYGYTF. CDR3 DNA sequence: TGCGCCAGCAGCCAAGATCCTTCGGGCGCGGCCGGCGGCTATGGCTACACCTTC.

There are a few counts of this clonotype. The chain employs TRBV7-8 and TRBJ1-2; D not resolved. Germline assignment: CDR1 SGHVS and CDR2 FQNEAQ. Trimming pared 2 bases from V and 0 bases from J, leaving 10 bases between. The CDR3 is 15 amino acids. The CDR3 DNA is TGTGCCAGCAGCTTACGTGACTGGTCTAACTATGGCTACACCTTC. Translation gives CASSLRDWSNYGYTF.

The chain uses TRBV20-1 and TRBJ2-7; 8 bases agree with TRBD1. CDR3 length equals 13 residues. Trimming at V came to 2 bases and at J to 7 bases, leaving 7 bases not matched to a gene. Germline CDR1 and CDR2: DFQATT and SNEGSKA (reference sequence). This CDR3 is CSARSHRGNEQYF. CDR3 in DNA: TGCAGTGCTAGATCCCACAGGGGGAATGAGCAGTACTTC.

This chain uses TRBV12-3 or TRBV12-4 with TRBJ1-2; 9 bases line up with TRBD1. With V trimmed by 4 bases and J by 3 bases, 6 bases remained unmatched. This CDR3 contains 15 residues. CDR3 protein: CASSSPGQGDYGYTF. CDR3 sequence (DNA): TGTGCCAGCAGTTCACCGGGACAGGGCGACTATGGCTACACCTTC.

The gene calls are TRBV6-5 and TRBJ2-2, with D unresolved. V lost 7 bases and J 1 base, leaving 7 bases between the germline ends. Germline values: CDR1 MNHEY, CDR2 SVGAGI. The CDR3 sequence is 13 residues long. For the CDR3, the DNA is TGTGCCAGCACAGCACAGAACACCGGGGAGCTGTTTTTT. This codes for CASTAQNTGELFF.

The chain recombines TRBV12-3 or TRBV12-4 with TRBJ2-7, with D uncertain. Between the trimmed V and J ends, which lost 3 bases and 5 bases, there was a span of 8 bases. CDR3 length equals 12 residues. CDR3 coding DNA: TGTGCCAGCAGTTTCGTACAGAACGAGCAGTACTTC. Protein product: CASSFVQNEQYF.

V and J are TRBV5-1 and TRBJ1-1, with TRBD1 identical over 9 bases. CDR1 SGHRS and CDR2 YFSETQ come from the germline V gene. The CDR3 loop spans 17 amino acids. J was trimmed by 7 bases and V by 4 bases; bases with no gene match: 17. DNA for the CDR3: TGCGCCAGCAGCGGGAGCGACGCCGGGACAGGGCCCTTTGAAGCTTTCTTT. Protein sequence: CASSGSDAGTGPFEAFF.

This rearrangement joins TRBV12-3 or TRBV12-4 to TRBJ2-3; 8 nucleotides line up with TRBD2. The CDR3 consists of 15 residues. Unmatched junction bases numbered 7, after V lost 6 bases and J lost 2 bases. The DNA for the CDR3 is TGTGCCAGCAGGCAAGCGGGGGCCAACACAGATACGCAGTATTTT. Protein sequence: CASRQAGANTDTQYF.

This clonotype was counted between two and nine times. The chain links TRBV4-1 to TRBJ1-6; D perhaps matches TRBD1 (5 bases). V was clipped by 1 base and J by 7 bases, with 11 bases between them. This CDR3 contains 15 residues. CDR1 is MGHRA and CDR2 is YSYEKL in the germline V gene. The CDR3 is CASSQGTIRNSPLHF. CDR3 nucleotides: TGCGCCAGCAGCCAAGGGACAATCCGGAATTCACCCCTCCACTTT.

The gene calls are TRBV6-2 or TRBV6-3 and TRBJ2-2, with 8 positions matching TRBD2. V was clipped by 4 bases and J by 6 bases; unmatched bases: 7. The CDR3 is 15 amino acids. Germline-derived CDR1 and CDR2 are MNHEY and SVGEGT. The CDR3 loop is CASSFHSGTSGELFF. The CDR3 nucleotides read TGTGCCAGCAGTTTTCATAGCGGGACCTCCGGGGAGCTGTTTTTT.

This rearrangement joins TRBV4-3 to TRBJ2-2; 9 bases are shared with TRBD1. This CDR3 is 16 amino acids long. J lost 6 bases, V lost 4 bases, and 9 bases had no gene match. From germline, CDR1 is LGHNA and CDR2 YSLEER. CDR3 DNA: TGCGCCAGCAGCCTCCACGGACAGGGGAGTTCCGGGGAGCTGTTTTTT. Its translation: CASSLHGQGSSGELFF.

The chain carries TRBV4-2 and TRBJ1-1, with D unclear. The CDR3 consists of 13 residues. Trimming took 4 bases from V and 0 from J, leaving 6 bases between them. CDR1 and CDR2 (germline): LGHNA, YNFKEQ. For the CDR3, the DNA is TGTGCCAGCAGCCGAGCGATGAACACTGAAGCTTTCTTT. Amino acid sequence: CASSRAMNTEAFF.

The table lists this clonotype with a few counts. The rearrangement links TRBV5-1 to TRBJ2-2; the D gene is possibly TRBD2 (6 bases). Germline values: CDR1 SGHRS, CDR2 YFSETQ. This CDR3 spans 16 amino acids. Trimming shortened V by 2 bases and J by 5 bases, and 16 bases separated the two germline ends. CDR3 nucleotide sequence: TGCGCCAGCAGCTTCACCGGGGGTTCACTGACCGGGGAGCTGTTTTTT. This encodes CASSFTGGSLTGELFF.

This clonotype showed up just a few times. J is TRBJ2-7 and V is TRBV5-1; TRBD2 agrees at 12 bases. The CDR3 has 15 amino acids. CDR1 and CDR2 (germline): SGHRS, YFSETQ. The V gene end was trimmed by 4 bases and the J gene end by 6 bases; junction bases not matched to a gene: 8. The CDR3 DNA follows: TGCGCCAGCAGCCCGCCGACTAGCGGGGGAGCCGAGCAGTACTTC. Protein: CASSPPTSGGAEQYF.

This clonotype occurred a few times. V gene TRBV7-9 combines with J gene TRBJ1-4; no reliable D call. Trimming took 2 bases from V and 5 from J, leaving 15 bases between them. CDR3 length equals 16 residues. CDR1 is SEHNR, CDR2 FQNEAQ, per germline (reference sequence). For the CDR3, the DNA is TGTGCCAGCAGCTTACAGGAGGCAGGAAAAAATGAAAAACTGTTTTTT. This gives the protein CASSLQEAGKNEKLFF. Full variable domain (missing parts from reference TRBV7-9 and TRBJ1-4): DTGVSQNPRHKITKRGQNVTFRCDPISEHNRLYWYRQTLGQGPEFLTYFQNEAQLEKSRLLSDRFSAERPKGSFSTLEIQRTEQGDSAMYLCASSLQEAGKNEKLFFGSGTQLSVL.

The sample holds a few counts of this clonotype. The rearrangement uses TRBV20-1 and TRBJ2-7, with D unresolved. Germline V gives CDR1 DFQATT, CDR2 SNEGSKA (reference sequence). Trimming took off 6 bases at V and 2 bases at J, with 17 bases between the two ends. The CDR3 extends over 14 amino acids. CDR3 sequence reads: CSAFIGQATYEQYF. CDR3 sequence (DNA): TGCAGTGCCTTTATCGGTCAGGCAACCTACGAGCAGTACTTC.